This TCR beta chain was recovered during a study of regulatory T cells in long-lasting Graves disease. CDR1 is SEHNR, CDR2 FQNEAQ, per germline (reference sequence). Trimming removed 5 bases from V and 8 bases from J; junction bases left unmatched: 8. This CDR3 is built from 14 residues. According to the study, TCR beta libraries were built with iRepertoire HTBI primers and CDR3-region Arm-PCR. TCRdb ran MiXCR on the multiplex PCR reads and lists one entry per CDR3 protein. The table records hundreds of thousands of distinct CDR3 sequences, roughly 20% of them present only once. The time point was: persistent/refractory GD, antithyroid drugs over 5 years with positive TRAb. Scientists built the TCR library using RNA that was extracted from PBMCs.

The genes are TRBV7-9 and TRBJ1-4; 7 bases are a match to TRBD1. The sample was peripheral blood mononuclear cells (PBMCs), taken when the disease was refractory, from a patient treated with antithyroid drugs. This clonotype was obtained from a female donor with Graves disease. The CDR3, as DNA: TGTGCCAGCAGCCTTACAGGGGTAGGAGAAAAACTGTTTTTT. It specifies CASSLTGVGEKLFF.